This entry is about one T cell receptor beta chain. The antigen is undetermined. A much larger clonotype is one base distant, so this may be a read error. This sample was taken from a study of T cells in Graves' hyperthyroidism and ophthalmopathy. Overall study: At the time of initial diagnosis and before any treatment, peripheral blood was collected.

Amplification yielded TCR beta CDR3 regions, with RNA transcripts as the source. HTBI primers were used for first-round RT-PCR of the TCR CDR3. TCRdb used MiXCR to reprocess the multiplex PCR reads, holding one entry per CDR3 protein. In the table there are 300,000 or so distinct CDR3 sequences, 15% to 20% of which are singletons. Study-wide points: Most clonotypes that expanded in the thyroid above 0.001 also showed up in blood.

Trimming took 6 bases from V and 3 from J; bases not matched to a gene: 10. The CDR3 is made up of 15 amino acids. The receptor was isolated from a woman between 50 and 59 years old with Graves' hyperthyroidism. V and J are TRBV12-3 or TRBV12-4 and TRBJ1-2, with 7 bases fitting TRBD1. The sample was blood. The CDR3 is CASRILGQTDYGYTF. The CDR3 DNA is TGTGCCAGCAGAATACTGGGACAGACGGACTATGGCTACACCTTC.